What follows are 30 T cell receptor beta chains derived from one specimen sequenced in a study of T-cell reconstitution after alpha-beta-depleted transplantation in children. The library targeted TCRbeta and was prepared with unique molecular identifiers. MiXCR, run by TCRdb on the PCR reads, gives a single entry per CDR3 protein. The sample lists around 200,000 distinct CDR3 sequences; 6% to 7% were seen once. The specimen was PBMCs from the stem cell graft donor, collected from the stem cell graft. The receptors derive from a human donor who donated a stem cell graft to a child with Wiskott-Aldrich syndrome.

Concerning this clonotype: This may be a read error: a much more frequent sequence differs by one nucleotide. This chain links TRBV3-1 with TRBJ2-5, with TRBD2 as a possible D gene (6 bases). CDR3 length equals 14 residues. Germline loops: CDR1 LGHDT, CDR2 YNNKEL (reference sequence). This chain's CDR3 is CASSQGRERETEYF. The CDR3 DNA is TGTGCCAGCAGCCAAGGACGGGAGCGAGAGACCGAGTACTTC.

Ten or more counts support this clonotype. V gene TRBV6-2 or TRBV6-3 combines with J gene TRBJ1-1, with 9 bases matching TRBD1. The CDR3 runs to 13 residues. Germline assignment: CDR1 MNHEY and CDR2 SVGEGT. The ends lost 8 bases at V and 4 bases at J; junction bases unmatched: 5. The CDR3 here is CASGRTGVTEAFF. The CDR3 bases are TGTGCCAGCGGACGGACAGGGGTCACTGAAGCTTTCTTT.

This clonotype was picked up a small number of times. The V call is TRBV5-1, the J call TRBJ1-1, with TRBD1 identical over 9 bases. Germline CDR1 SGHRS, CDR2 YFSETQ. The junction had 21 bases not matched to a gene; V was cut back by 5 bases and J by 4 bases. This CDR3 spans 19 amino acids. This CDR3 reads CASRTLTPGQGSLGTEAFF. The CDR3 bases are TGCGCCAGCAGAACCCTCACCCCGGGACAGGGTTCGTTGGGCACTGAAGCTTTCTTT.

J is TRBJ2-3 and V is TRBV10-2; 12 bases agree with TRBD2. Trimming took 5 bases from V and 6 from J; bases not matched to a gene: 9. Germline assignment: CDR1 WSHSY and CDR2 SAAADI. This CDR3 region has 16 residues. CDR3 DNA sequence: TGCGCCAGCAGTCTCGGACTAGCGGGAAGTACGGATACGCAGTATTTT. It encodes CASSLGLAGSTDTQYF.

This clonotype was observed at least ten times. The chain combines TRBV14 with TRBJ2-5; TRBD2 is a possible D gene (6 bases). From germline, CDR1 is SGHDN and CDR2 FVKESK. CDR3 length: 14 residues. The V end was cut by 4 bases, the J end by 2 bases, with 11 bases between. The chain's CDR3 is CASSRRDFQETQYF. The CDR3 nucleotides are TGTGCCAGCAGCCGGCGGGACTTTCAAGAGACCCAGTACTTC.

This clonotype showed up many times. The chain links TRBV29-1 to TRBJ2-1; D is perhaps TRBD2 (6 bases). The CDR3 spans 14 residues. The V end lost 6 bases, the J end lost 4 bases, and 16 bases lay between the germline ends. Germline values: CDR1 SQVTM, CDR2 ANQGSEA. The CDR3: CSVARDGLYNEQFF. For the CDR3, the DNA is TGCAGCGTCGCCCGGGACGGACTATACAATGAGCAGTTCTTC.

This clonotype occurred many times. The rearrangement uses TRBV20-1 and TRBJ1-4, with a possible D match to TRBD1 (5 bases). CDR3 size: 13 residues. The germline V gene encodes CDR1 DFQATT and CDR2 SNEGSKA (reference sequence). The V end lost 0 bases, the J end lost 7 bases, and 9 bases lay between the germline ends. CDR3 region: CSAREGTGEKLFF. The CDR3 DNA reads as TGCAGTGCTAGAGAGGGGACGGGTGAAAAACTGTTTTTT.

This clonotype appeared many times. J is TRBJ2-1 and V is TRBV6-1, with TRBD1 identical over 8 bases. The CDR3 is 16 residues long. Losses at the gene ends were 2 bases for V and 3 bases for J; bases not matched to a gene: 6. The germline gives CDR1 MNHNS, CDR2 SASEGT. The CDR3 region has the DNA TGTGCCAGCAGTGAATACAGGGGGTCCCACTACAATGAGCAGTTCTTC. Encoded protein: CASSEYRGSHYNEQFF.

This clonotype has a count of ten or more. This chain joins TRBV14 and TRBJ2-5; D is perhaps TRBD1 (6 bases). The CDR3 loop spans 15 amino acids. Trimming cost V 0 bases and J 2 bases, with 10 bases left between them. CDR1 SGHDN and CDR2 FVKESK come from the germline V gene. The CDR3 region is CASSQDWTAQETQYF. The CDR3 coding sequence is TGTGCCAGCAGCCAAGATTGGACAGCTCAAGAGACCCAGTACTTC.

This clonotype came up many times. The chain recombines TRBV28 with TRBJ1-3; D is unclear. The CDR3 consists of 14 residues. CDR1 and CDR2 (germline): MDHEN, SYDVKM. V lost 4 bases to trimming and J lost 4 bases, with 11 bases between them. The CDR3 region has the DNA TGTGCCAGCAGTTCCACCTTACAGGGAAACACCATATATTTT. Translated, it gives CASSSTLQGNTIYF. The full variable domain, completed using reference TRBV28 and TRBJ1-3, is DVKVTQSSRYLVKRTGEKVFLECVQDMDHENMFWYRQDPGLGLRLIYFSYDVKMKEKGDIPEGYSVSREKKERFSLILESASTNQTSMYLCASSSTLQGNTIYFGEGSWLTVV.

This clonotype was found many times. CDR3 in DNA: TGCGCCAGCAGCTTGGACGGACTCTACGAGCAGTACTTC. Protein: CASSLDGLYEQYF. The chain has TRBV5-1 and TRBJ2-7; TRBD2 might be the D (5 bases). The V gene lost 0 bases and the J gene lost 3 bases, with 7 bases spanning the gap. CDR1 SGHRS and CDR2 YFSETQ come from the germline V gene. This CDR3 contains 13 residues.

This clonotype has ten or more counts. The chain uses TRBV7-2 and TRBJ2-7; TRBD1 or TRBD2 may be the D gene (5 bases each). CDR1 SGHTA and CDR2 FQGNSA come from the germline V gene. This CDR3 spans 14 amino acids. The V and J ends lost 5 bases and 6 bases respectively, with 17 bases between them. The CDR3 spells CASSLERGRFEQYF. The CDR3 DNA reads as TGTGCCAGCAGCCTAGAACGGGGCCGTTTCGAGCAGTACTTC.

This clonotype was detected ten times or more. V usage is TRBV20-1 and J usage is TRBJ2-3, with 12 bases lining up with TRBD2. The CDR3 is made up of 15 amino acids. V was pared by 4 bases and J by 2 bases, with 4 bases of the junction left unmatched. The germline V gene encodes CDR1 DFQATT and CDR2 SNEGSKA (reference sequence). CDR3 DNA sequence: TGCAGTGCTACTCTAGCGGGGGGGCCCACAGATACGCAGTATTTT. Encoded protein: CSATLAGGPTDTQYF.

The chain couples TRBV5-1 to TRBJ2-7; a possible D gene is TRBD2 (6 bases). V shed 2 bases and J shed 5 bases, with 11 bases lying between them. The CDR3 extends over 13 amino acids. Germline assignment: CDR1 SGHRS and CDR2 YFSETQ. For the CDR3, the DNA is TGCGCCAGCAGCTTAGGAGGGATGGACGAGCAGTACTTC. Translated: CASSLGGMDEQYF.

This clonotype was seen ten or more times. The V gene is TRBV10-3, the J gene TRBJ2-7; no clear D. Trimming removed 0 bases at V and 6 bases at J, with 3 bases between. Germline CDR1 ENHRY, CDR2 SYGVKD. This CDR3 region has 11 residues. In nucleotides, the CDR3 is TGTGCCATCAGTGAGTCGAGCGAGCAGTACTTC. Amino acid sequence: CAISESSEQYF.

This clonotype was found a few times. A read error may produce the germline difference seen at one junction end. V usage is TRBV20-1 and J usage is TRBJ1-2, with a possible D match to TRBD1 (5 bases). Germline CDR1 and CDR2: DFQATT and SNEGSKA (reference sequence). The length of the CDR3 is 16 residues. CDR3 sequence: CCARAGVRPGVYGYTF. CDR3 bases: TGCTGTGCTAGAGCGGGGGTCCGCCCCGGAGTCTATGGCTACACCTTC.

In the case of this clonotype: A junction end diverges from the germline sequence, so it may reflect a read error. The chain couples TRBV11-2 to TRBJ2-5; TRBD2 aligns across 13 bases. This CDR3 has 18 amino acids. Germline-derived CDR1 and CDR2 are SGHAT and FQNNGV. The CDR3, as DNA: TGTGCTAGCAGCTTAATTCGGACTAGCGGGGGCTACCAAGAGAGCCAGTACTTC. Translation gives CASSLIRTSGGYQESQYF.

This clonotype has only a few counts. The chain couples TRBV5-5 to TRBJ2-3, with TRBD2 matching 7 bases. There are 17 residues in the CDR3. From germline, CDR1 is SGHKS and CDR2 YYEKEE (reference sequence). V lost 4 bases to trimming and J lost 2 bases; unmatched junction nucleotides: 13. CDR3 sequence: CASSGPTSPLDTDTQYF. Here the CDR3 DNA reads TGTGCCAGCAGCGGACCGACTAGCCCGCTGGACACAGATACGCAGTATTTT.

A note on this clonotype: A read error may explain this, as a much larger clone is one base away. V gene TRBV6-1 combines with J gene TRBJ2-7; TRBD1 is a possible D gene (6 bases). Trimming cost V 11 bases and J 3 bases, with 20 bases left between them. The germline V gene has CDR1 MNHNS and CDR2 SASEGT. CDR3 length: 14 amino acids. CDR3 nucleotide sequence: TGTGCCGGCCAGAAGGGGGACACGTACTACGAGCAGTACTTC. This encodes CAGQKGDTYYEQYF.

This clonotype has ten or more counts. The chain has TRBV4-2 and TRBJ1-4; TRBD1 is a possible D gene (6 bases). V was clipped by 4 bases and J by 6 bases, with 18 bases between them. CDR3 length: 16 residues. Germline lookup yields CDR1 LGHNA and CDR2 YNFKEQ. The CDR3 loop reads CASSRKTGRGDEKLFF. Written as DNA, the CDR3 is TGTGCCAGCAGCCGAAAAACAGGGCGTGGGGATGAAAAACTGTTTTTT.

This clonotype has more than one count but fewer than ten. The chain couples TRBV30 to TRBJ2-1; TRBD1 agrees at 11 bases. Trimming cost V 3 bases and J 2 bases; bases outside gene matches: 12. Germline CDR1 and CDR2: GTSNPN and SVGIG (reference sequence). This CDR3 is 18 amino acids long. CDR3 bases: TGTGCCTGGAGCAAAGGGACAGGGGGGATTATCCCCTACAATGAGCAGTTCTTC. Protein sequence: CAWSKGTGGIIPYNEQFF.

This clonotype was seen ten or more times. CDR3 nucleotide sequence: TGTGCCAGCAGCTTAGCCGGGCTCCAAGAGACCCAGTACTTC. This translates into CASSLAGLQETQYF. The J gene is TRBJ2-5, the V gene TRBV7-2, with unresolved D. The CDR3 length is 14 residues. The germline gives CDR1 SGHTA, CDR2 FQGNSA. V was trimmed by 0 bases and J by 1 base, leaving 6 bases between them.

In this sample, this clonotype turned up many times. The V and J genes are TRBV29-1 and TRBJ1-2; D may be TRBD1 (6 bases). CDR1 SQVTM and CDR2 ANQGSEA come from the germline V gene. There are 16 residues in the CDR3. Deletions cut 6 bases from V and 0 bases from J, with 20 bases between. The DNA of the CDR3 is TGCAGCGTCGGGAGGCCTCGACAGGCATCTAACTATGGCTACACCTTC. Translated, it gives CSVGRPRQASNYGYTF.

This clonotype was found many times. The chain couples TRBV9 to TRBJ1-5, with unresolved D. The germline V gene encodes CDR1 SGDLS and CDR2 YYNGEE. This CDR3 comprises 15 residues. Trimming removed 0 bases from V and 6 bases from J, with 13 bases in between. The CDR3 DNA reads TGTGCCAGCAGCGTAGACCCCTCAGCGAGTCAGCCCCAGCATTTT. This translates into CASSVDPSASQPQHF.

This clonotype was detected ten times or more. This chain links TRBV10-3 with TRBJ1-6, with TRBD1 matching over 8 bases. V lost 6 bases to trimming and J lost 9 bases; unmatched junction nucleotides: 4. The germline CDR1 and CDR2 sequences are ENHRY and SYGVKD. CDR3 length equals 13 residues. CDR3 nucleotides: TGTGCCATCAGGGGGGACAGGACTTCACCCCTCCACTTT. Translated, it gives CAIRGDRTSPLHF.

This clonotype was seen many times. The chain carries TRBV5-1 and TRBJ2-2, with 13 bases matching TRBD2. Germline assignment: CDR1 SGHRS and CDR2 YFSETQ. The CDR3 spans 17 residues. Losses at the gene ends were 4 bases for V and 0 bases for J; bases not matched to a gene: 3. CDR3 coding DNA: TGCGCCAGCAGCGGGACTAGCGGGGCCTCGAACACCGGGGAGCTGTTTTTT. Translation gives CASSGTSGASNTGELFF.

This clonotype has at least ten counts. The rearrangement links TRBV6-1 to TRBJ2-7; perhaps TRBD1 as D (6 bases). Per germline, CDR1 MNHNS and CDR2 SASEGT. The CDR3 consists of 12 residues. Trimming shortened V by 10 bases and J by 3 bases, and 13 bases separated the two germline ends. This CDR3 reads CATNDRYYEQYF. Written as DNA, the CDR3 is TGTGCCACCAATGACAGGTACTACGAGCAGTACTTC.

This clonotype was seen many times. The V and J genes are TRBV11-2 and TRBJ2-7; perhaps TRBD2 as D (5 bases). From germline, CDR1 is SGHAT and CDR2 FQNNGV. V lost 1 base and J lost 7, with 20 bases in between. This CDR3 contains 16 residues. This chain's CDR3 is CASSLGALLRSGEQYF. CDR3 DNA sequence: TGTGCCAGCAGCTTAGGGGCGCTCCTAAGATCGGGGGAGCAGTACTTC.

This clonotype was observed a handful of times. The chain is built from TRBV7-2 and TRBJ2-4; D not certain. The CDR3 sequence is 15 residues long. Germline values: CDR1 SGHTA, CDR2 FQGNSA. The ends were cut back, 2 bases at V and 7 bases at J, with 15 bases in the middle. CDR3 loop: CASSLRLLGGNIQYF. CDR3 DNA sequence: TGTGCCAGCAGCTTACGGTTGCTGGGCGGTAACATTCAGTACTTC.

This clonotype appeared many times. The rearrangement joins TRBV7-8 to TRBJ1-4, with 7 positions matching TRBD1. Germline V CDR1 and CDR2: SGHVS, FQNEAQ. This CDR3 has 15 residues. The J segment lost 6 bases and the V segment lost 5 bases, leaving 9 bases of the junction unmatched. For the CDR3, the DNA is TGTGCCAGCAGCCCTAAACTCGACAGGGATGAAAAACTGTTTTTT. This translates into CASSPKLDRDEKLFF.